These 5 T cell receptor beta chains share one sample of origin, sequenced in a study of patients and donors after allogeneic stem cell transplantation. TCRdb re-called the RT-PCR reads through MiXCR, storing one row per CDR3 protein. The table lists roughly 880,000 distinct CDR3 sequences, 15% to 20% of them singletons. Sequencing was done on a sample of blood, either unsorted or a sorted T cell fraction (not recorded which). The receptors were gathered from a human donor who was either an allogeneic HSCT recipient or a stem cell or donor lymphocyte infusion donor (not recorded which). It is not recorded whose cells these are; they may come from a transplant donor.

This chain connects TRBV24-1 to TRBJ1-5; D is unresolved. The CDR3 has 15 residues. V lost 3 bases, J lost 3 bases, and 11 bases lay in between. Germline V gene sequence: CDR1 KGHDR, CDR2 SFDVKD. CDR3 amino acids: CATSDPRTDNQPQHF. The CDR3 DNA reads TGTGCCACCAGTGATCCCCGGACGGACAATCAGCCCCAGCATTTT.

The V gene is TRBV2, the J gene TRBJ2-1, with 15 bases identical to TRBD2. The germline gives CDR1 SNHLY, CDR2 FYNNEI. The V segment lost 4 bases and the J segment 2 bases; nucleotides outside the gene matches: 6. The CDR3 covers 18 residues. CDR3 in amino acids: CASSARWTSGRAYNEQFF. CDR3 nucleotide sequence: TGTGCCAGCAGTGCCCGATGGACTAGCGGGAGGGCCTACAATGAGCAGTTCTTC.

Only a few counts were recorded for this clonotype. This chain connects TRBV5-1 to TRBJ2-7; no firm D call. The length of the CDR3 is 13 residues. Germline V lookup: CDR1 SGHRS, CDR2 YFSETQ. V was cut by 1 base and J by 5 bases, with 10 bases left in between. The CDR3 sequence: CASSLKTTDEQYF. The CDR3 coding sequence is TGCGCCAGCAGCTTGAAAACAACTGACGAGCAGTACTTC.

The J gene is TRBJ2-7, the V gene TRBV20-1; 7 nucleotides match TRBD1. V gave up 2 bases and J gave up 2 bases; unmatched junction bases: 6. The length of the CDR3 is 14 residues. The V gene's germline CDR1 is DFQATT and CDR2 SNEGSKA (reference sequence). The CDR3 loop reads CSARINRGTYEQYF. The DNA for the CDR3 is TGCAGTGCTAGAATAAACAGGGGAACCTACGAGCAGTACTTC.

The V call is TRBV5-1, the J call TRBJ2-1; D gene unclear. Germline values: CDR1 SGHRS, CDR2 YFSETQ. CDR3 length: 13 amino acids. The germline V and J ends were trimmed by 4 bases and 5 bases, with 10 bases remaining between them. The CDR3 here is CASSVGPNNEQFF. Here the CDR3 DNA reads TGCGCCAGCAGCGTAGGACCTAACAATGAGCAGTTCTTC.